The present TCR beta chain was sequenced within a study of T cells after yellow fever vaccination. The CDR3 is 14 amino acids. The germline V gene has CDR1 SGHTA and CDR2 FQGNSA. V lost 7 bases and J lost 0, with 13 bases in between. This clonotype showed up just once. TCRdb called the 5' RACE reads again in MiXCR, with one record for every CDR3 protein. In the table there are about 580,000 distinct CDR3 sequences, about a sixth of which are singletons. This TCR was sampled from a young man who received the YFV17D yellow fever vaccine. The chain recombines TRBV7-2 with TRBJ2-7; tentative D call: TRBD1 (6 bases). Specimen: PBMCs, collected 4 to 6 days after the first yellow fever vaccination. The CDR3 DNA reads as TGTGCCAGCAAACCCAGGGACAACTCCTACGAGCAGTACTTC. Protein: CASKPRDNSYEQYF.